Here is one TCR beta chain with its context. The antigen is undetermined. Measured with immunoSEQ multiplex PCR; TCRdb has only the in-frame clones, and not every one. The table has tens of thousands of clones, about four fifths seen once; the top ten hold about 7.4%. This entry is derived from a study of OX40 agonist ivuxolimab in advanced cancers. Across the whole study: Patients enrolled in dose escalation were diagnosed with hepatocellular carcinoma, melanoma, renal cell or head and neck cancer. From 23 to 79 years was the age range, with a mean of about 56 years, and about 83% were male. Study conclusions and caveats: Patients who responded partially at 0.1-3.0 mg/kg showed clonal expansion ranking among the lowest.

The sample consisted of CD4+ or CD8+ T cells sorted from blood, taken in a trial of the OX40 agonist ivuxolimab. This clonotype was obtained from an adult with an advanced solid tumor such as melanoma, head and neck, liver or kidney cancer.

CDR3 sequence reads: CASSEGKLSLTEAFF. In nucleotides, the CDR3 is TGTGCCAGCAGTGAAGGGAAGTTATCTCTCACTGAAGCTTTCTTT. The V call is TRBV2, the J call TRBJ1-1; D remains unclear. Trimming cost V 1 base and J 4 bases, with 13 bases left between them. Germline CDR1 and CDR2: SNHLY and FYNNEI. The length of the CDR3 is 15 residues. Looking up the rest from reference TRBV2 and TRBJ1-1 gives the full variable domain: EPEVTQTPSHQVTQMGQEVILRCVPISNHLYFYWYRQILGQKVEFLVSFYNNEISEKSEIFDDQFSVERPDGSNFTLKIRSTKLEDSAMYFCASSEGKLSLTEAFFGQGTRLTVV.